The clone carrying this T cell receptor beta chain appeared a few times. Its antigen is still unknown. The ends were cut back, 2 bases at V and 7 bases at J, with 11 bases in the middle. The germline V gene has CDR1 SNHLY and CDR2 FYNNEI. The CDR3 is made up of 14 amino acids. The sample originates from a study of PD-1 blockade in classical Hodgkin lymphoma. Method: immunoSEQ multiplex PCR; TCRdb's copy keeps in-frame clones and lacks some. The sample lists roughly 40,000 clones, roughly 78% occurring once. Time point: cycle 4 day 1 (C4D1), after 6 weeks of nivolumab. Every patient relapsed after autologous stem cell transplantation, and brentuximab vedotin exposure varied. Study-level results: It was among complete responders that baseline diversity resembled that of newly diagnosed patients. What drove the repertoire differences, possibly disease activity or prior therapy, has not been defined.

Sequencing used peripheral blood mononuclear cells (PBMCs), obtained before the fourth cycle of nivolumab. The chain is built from TRBV2 and TRBJ1-4, with TRBD1 as a possible D gene (5 bases). The clonotype comes from a human donor with classical Hodgkin lymphoma. The CDR3 nucleotides are TGTGCCAGCAGTGAATGGCAGGGAGGTGAAAAACTGTTTTTT. This sequence encodes CASSEWQGGEKLFF.